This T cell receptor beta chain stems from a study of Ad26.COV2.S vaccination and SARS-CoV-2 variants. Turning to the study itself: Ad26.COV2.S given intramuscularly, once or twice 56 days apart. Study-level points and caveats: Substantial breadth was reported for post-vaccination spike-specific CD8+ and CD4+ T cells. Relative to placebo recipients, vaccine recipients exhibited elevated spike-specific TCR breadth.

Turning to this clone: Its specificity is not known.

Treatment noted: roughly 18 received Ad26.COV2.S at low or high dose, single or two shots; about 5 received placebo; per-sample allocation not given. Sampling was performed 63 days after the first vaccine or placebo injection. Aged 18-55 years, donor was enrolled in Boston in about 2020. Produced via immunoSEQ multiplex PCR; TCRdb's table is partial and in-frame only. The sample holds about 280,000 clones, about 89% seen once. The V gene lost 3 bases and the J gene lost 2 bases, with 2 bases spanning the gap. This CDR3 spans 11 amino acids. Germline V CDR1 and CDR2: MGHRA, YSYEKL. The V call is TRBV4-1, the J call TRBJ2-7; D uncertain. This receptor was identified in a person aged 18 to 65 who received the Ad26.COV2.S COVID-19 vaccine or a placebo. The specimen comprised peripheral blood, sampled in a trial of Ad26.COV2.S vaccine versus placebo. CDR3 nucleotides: TGCGCCAGCAGCCATGCCTACGAGCAGTACTTC. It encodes CASSHAYEQYF.